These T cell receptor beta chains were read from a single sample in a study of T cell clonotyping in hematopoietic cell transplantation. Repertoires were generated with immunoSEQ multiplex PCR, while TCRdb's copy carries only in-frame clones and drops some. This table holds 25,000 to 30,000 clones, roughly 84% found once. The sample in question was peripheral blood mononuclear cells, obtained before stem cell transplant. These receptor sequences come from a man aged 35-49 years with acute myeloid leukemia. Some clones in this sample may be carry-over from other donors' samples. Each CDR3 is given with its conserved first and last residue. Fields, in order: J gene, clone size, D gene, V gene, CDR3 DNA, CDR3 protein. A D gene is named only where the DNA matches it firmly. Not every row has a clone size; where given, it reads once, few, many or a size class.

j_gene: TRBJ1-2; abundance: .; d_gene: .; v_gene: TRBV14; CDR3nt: TGTGCCAGCAGCCCAAGCTCCTATGGCTACACCTTC; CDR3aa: CASSPSSYGYTF
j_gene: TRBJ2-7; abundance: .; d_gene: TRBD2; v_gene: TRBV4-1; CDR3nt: TGCGCCAGCAGCTACGGGACTAGCGGGACCTACGAGCAGTACTTC; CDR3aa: CASSYGTSGTYEQYF
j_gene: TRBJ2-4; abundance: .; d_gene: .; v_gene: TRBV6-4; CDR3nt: TGTGCCAGCAGTGACCTCCCTGGGTGGGACATTCAGTACTTC; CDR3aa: CASSDLPGWDIQYF
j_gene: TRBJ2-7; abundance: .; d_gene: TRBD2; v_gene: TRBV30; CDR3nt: TGTGCCTGGAGTTATGCGGGAGGGGGCGAGCAGTACTTC; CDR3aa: CAWSYAGGGEQYF
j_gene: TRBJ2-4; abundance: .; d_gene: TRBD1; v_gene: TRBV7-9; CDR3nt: TGTGCCAGCAGCGACCGGGACAGCAAAAACATTCAGTACTTC; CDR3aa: CASSDRDSKNIQYF
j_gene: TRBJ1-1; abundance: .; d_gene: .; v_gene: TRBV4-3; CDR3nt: TGCGCCAGCAGCCAAGATGCCAGTCAGGGTTATACTGAAGCTTTCTTT; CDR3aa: CASSQDASQGYTEAFF
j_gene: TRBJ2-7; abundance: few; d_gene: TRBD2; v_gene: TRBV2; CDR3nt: TGTGCCAGCAGGTTTGGGACTAGCGGGAGCCACGAGCAGTACTTC; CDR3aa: CASRFGTSGSHEQYF
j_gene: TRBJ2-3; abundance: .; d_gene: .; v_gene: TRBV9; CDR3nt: TGTGCCAGCAGCGTAGCGGGACACGGGGATACGCAGTATTTT; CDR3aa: CASSVAGHGDTQYF
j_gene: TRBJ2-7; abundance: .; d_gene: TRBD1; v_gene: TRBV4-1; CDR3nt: TGCGCCAGCAGCCCGTGGGACAGCTACGAGCAGTACTTC; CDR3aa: CASSPWDSYEQYF
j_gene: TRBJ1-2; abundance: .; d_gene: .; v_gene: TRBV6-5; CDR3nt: TGTGCCAGCAGTGTAGGACTCTCCCGGCGAGGCGGCTACACCTTC; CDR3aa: CASSVGLSRRGGYTF
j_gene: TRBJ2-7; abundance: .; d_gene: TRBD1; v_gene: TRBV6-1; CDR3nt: TGTGCCAGCAGTGACCGGGACAGGGCCTCCTACGAGCAGTACTTC; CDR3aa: CASSDRDRASYEQYF
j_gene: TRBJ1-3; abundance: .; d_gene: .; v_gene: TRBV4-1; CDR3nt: TGCGCCAGCAGCCAAGATAGGGGGAAAAACTCTGGAAACACCATATATTTT; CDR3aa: CASSQDRGKNSGNTIYF
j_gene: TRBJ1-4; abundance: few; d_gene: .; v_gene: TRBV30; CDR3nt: TGTGCCTGCCCCAGCCGGGACGGCAATGAAAAACTGTTTTTT; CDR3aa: CACPSRDGNEKLFF
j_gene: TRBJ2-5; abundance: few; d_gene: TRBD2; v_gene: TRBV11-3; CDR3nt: TGTGCCAGCGGACCTCGGGAGCGGGAGGCAGAGACCCAGTACTTC; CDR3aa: CASGPREREAETQYF
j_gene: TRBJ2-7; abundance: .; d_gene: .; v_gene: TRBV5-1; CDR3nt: TGCGCCAGCAGCTGGAGGGCTCCGGGCTACGAGCAGTACTTC; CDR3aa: CASSWRAPGYEQYF
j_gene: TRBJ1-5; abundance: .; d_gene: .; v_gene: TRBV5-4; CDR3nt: TGTGCCAGCAGCCCTGGACGGGAGGGCAATCAGCCCCAGCATTTT; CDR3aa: CASSPGREGNQPQHF
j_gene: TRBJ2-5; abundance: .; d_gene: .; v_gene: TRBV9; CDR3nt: TGTGCCAGCAGCGCGACTGACTTCAGTACCCAGTACTTC; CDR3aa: CASSATDFSTQYF
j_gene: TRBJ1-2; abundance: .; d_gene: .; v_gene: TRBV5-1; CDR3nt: TGCGCCAGCAGCCGGGACACCTCTGGCTATGGCTACACCTTC; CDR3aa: CASSRDTSGYGYTF
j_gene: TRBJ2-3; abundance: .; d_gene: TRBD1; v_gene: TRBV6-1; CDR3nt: TGTGCCAGCAGTGAACTTGGACAGGGGGTGGATACGCAGTATTTT; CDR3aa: CASSELGQGVDTQYF
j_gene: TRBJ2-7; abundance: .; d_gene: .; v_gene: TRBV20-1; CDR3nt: TGCAGTGCTAGCCCGGAGTACGAGCAGTACTTC; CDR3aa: CSASPEYEQYF
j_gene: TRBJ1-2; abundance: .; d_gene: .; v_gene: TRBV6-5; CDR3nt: TGTGCCAGCAGTTACGACGGAAACTATGGCTACACCTTC; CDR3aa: CASSYDGNYGYTF
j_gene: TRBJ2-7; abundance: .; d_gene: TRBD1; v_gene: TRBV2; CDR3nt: TGTGCCAGCAGCGGCGGGCGGGACAGGGACTCGGAGCAGTACTTC; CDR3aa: CASSGGRDRDSEQYF
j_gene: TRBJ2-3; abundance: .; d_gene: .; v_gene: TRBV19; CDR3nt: TGTGCCAGTAGTATTTTAGCGGATCACACAGATACGCAGTATTTT; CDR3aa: CASSILADHTDTQYF
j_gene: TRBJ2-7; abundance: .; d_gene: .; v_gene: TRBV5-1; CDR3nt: TGCGCCAGCAGCTTGACTGGGGTCTACGAGCAGTACTTC; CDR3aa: CASSLTGVYEQYF
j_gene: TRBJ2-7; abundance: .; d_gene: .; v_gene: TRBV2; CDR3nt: TGTGCCAGCAGTTACACAGGGAGCGGGTACGAGCAGTACTTC; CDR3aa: CASSYTGSGYEQYF
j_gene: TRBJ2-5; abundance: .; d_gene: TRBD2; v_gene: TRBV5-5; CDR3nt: TGTGCCAGCAGACGTAGCGGGGGGAACCAAGAGACCCAGTACTTC; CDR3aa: CASRRSGGNQETQYF
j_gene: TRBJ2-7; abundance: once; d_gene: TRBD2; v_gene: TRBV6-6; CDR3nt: TGTGCCAGCAGACCGATTCTAGCGGTAAAGGGGCCCGAGCAGTACTTC; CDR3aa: CASRPILAVKGPEQYF
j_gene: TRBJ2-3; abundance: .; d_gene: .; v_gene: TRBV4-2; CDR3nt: TGTGCCAGCAGCCAACGGGGGCGAGATACGCAGTATTTT; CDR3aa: CASSQRGRDTQYF
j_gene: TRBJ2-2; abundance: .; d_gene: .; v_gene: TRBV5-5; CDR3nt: TGTGCCAGCAGCTTACAGGTTATTGGCGGGGAGCTGTTTTTT; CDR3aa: CASSLQVIGGELFF
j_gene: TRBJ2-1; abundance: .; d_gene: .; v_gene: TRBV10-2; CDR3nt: TGCGCCAGCAGTGAGTATGAGGGTTTGCGCTCAAATGAGCAGTTCTTC; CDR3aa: CASSEYEGLRSNEQFF
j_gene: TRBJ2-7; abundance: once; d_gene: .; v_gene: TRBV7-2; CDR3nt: TGTGCCAGCAGCTTGGAATACTCCTACGAGCAGTACTTC; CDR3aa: CASSLEYSYEQYF
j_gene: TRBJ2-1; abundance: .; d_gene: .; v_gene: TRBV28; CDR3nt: TGTGCCAGCCAAGCTCCGGGACGGGGATACAATGAGCAGTTCTTC; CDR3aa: CASQAPGRGYNEQFF
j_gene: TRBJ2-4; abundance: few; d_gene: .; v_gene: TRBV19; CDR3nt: TGTGCCAGTAGTATAGTGGTCGGGGCCAAAAACATTCAGTACTTC; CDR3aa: CASSIVVGAKNIQYF
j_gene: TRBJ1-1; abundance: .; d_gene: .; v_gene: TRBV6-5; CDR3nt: TGTGCCAGCAGTTCGGTCGCGATGAACACTGAAGCTTTCTTT; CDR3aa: CASSSVAMNTEAFF
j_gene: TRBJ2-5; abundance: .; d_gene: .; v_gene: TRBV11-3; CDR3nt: TGTGCCAGCAGCCCCGAGGGTGGGAGAGAGACCCAGTACTTC; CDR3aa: CASSPEGGRETQYF
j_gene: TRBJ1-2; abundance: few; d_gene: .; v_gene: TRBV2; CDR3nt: TGTGCCAGCAGTGACGAGACTAACTATGGCTACACCTTC; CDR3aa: CASSDETNYGYTF
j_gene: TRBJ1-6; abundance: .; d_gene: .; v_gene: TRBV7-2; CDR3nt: TGTGCCAGCAGCTTAGGAAGGGGACATCCATTCTCCTATAATTCACCCCTCCACTTT; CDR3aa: CASSLGRGHPFSYNSPLHF
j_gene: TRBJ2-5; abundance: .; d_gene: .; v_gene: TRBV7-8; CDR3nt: TGTGCCAGCACCCGTGAAATCCGGGAGCAACAAGAGACCCAGTACTTC; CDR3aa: CASTREIREQQETQYF
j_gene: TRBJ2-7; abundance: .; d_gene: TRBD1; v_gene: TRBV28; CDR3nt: TGTGCCAGCAGCAAAAAACCGGGACAGGGCCACGAGCAGTACTTC; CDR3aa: CASSKKPGQGHEQYF
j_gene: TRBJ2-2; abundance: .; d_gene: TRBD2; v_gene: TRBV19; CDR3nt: TGTGCCAGTAGTATAGGACTAGCGGGAGTGGGGACCGGGGAGCTGTTTTTT; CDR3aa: CASSIGLAGVGTGELFF
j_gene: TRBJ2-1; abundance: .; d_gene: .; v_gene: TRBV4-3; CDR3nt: TGCGCCAGCAGCCAGGAGCCACGAGGCGGGGCCTACAATGAGCAGTTCTTC; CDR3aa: CASSQEPRGGAYNEQFF
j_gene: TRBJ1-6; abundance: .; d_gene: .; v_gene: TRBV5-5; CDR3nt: TGTGCCAGCAGCTTGGGGGGTTGGGAGATCACATCACCCCTCCACTTT; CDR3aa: CASSLGGWEITSPLHF
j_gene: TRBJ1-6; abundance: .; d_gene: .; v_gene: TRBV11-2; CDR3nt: TGTGCCAGCAGCCGAAAATTCAGCGATCTTAATTCACCCCTCCACTTT; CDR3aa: CASSRKFSDLNSPLHF
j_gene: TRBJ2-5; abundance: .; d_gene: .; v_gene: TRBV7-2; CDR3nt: TGTGCCAGCAGCTTACATTTCGGACTTATACAAGAGACCCAGTACTTC; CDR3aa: CASSLHFGLIQETQYF
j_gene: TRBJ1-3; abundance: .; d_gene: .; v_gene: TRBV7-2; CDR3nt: TGTGCCAGCAGCTTAGTGGGGACACGGTTAGGAAACACCATATATTTT; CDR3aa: CASSLVGTRLGNTIYF
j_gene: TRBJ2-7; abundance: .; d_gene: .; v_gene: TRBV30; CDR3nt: TGTGCCTGGAGTTTGCGGTACGAGCAGTACTTC; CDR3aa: CAWSLRYEQYF
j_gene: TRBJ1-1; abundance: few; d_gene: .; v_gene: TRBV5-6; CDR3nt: TGTGCCAGCAGCTTGGCACAGGGCAACACTGAAGCTTTCTTT; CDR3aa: CASSLAQGNTEAFF
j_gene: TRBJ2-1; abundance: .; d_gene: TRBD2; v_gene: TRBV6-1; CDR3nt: TGTGCCAGCAGGACTAGCGGGGGCACCAATGAGCAGTTCTTC; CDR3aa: CASRTSGGTNEQFF
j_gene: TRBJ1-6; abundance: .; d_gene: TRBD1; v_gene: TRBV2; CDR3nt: TGTGCCAGCAGCACAAGACAGGGAGATTCACCCCTCCACTTT; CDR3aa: CASSTRQGDSPLHF
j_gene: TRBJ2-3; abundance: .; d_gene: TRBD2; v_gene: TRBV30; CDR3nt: TGTGCCTGGAGTGGACTAGCGGGGAATATTCCCCCCACAGATACGCAGTATTTT; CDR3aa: CAWSGLAGNIPPTDTQYF
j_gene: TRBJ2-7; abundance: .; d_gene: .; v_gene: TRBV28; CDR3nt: TGTGCCAGCTCCGACAGCCAGAGCTCCTACGAGCAGTACTTC; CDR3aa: CASSDSQSSYEQYF
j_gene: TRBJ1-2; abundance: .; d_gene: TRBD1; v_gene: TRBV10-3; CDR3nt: TGTGCCATCCACCACCCAGGGACAGGGGGGGATGGCTACACCTTC; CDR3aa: CAIHHPGTGGDGYTF
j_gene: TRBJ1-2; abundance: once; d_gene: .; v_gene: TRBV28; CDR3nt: TGTGCCAGCTCCCGGACTACCCCATCCTATGGCTACACCTTC; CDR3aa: CASSRTTPSYGYTF
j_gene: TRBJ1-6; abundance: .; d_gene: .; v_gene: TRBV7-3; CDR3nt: TGTGCCAGCAGCTTAACCGGGGCAGCTAATAATTCACCCCTCCACTTT; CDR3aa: CASSLTGAANNSPLHF
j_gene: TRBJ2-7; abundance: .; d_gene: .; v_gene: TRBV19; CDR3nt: TGTGCCAGTAGGAGCCGGGACGGACACTACGAGCAGTACTTC; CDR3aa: CASRSRDGHYEQYF
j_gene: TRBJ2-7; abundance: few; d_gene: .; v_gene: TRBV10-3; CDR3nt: TGTGCCACAGAAGAGGACGATCACGAGCAGTACTTC; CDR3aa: CATEEDDHEQYF
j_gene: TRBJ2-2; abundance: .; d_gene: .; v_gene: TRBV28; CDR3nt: TGTGCCAGCAGTCCTTCGGACCCGGGACAACCGAGGCCCGGGGAGCTGTTTTTT; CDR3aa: CASSPSDPGQPRPGELFF
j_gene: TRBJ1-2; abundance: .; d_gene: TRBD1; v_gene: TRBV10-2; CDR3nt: TGCGCCGCAGGACAGGGCTATGGCTACACCTTC; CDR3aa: CAAGQGYGYTF
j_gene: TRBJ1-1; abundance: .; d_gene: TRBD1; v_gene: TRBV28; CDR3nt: TGTGCCAGCAGTTTAACTCTCGCAGGGGGCCCTAAGGTCGCTGAAGCTTTCTTT; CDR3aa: CASSLTLAGGPKVAEAFF